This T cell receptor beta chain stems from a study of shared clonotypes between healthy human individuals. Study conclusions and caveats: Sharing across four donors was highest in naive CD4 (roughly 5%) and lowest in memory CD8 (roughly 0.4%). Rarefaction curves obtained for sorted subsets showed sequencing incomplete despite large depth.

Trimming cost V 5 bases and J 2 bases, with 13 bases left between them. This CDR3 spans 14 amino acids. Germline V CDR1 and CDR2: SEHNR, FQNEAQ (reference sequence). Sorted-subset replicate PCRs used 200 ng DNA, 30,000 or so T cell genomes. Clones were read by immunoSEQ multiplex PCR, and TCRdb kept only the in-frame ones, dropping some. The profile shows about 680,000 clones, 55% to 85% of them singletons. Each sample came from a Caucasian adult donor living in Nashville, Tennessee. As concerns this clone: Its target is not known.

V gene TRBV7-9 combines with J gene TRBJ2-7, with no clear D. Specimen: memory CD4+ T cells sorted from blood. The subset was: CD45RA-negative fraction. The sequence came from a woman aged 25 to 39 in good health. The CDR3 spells CASSLGSRTYEQYF. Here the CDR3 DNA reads TGTGCCAGCAGCCTAGGCAGTCGCACCTACGAGCAGTACTTC.